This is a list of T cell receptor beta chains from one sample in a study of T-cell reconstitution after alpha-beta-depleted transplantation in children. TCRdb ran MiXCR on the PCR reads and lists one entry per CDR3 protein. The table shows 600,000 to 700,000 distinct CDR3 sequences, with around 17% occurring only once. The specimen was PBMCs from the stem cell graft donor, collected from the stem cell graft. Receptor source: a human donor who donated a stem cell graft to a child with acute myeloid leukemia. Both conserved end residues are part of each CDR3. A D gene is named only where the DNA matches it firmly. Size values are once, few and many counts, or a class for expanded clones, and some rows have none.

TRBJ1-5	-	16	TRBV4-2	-	CASSQEGGNSNQPQHF	TGTGCCAGCAGCCAAGAAGGTGGAAATAGCAATCAGCCCCAGCATTTT
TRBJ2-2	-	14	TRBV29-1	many	CSVETGRRGGELFF	TGCAGCGTCGAGACAGGCCGGCGGGGCGGGGAGCTGTTTTTT
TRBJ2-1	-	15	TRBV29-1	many	CSAPRARTDYNEQFF	TGCAGCGCTCCCCGAGCCCGGACGGACTACAATGAGCAGTTCTTC
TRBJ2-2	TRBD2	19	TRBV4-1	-	CASSQDHLVAGYRTGELFF	TGCGCCAGCAGCCAAGATCACTTGGTAGCGGGGTACCGCACCGGGGAGCTGTTTTTT
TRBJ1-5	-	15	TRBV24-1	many	CATSDSGQQYQPQHF	TGTGCCACCAGTGATTCAGGACAGCAATATCAGCCCCAGCATTTT
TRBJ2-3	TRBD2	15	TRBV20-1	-	CSAGTPSGGADTQYF	TGCAGTGCTGGGACACCTAGCGGGGGGGCAGATACGCAGTATTTT
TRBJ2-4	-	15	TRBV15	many	CATSRYGQSLNIQYF	TGTGCCACCAGCAGATATGGACAGAGTTTAAACATTCAGTACTTC
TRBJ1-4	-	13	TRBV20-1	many	CSAPRSINEKLFF	TGCAGTGCCCCCAGGTCGATAAATGAAAAACTGTTTTTT
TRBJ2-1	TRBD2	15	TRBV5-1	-	CASSLGPGGYNEQFF	TGCGCCAGCAGCTTGGGACCGGGAGGGTACAATGAGCAGTTCTTC
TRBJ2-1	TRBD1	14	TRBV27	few	CASSSTPPGTALGF	TGTGCCAGCAGTTCTACTCCTCCCGGGACAGCCCTGGGGTTC
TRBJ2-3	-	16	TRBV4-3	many	CASSQAADQKGDTQYF	TGCGCCAGCAGCCAAGCGGCGGACCAAAAGGGGGATACGCAGTATTTT
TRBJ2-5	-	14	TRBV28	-	CASSLWGYQETQYF	TGTGCCAGCAGTTTGTGGGGGTACCAAGAGACCCAGTACTTC
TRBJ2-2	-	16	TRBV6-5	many	CASSYGSKGRTGELFF	TGTGCCAGCAGTTATGGGTCCAAGGGCCGCACCGGGGAGCTGTTTTTT
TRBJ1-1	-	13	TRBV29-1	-	CSVKGLMNTEAFF	TGCAGCGTTAAAGGGCTTATGAACACTGAAGCTTTCTTT
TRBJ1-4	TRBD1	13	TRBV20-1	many	CSAVGQNNEKLFF	TGCAGTGCTGTGGGACAGAATAATGAAAAACTGTTTTTT
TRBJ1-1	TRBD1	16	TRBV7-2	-	CASSPRTGGSWTEAFF	TGTGCCAGCAGCCCTCGGACAGGGGGCTCTTGGACTGAAGCTTTCTTT
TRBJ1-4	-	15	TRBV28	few	CASSQATDTNEKLFF	TGTGCCAGCAGCCAAGCGACGGACACTAATGAAAAACTGTTTTTT
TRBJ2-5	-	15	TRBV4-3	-	CASSQDRDFQETQYF	TGCGCCAGCAGCCAAGATCGAGACTTCCAAGAGACCCAGTACTTC
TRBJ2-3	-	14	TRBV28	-	CASLTVGSTDTQYF	TGTGCCAGTTTGACCGTTGGTAGCACAGATACGCAGTATTTT
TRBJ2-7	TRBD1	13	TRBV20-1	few	CSARVDRVSEQYF	TGCAGTGCTAGAGTGGACAGGGTATCCGAGCAGTACTTC
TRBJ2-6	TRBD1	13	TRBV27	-	CASSLTGGKVLTF	TGTGCCAGCAGTTTGACAGGGGGCAAGGTCCTGACTTTC
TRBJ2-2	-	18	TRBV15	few	CATSPRLVMVANTGELFF	TGTGCCACCAGCCCCCGGCTAGTAATGGTAGCGAACACCGGGGAGCTGTTTTTT
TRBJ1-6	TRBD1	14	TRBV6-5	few	CASSTTGAPSPLHF	TGTGCCAGCAGTACTACAGGGGCCCCCTCACCCCTCCACTTT